These 13 T cell receptor beta chains came from one sample sequenced in a study of blood T cells in healthy people across ages. Using a J-beta primer mix together with a sample-barcoded 5' primer, a second PCR was run for roughly 7 to 11 cycles. TCRdb independently ran MiXCR on the 5' RACE reads; one entry per CDR3 protein. The table records about 1,400,000 distinct CDR3 sequences, approximately 40% of them present only once. The sample comprised blood. Receptors were obtained from a woman aged 18 to 35 in good health.

The sample holds a few counts of this clonotype. The CDR3 bases are TGTGCCACCTCCCCTGGGGGAGCTCCCCAAGAGACCCAGTACTTC. It is translated as CATSPGGAPQETQYF. The chain has TRBV2 and TRBJ2-5, with D possibly called TRBD1 or TRBD2 (5 bases each). This CDR3 comprises 15 residues. Trimming removed 10 bases at V and 1 base at J, with 19 bases between. Per the germline V gene, CDR1 is SNHLY and CDR2 is FYNNEI.

This clonotype was seen a handful of times. Being one base from a much bigger clone, this may be a read error. V and J are TRBV5-6 and TRBJ2-1, with 14 bases matching TRBD2. V trimming: 4 bases; J trimming: 13 bases; junction bases outside the gene matches: 7. The CDR3 is made up of 14 amino acids. The V gene's germline CDR1 is SGHDT and CDR2 YYEEEE. In DNA form, the CDR3 reads TGTGCCAGCAGCGATGGACTAGCGGGAGGAGAACAGTTCTTC. Protein product: CASSDGLAGGEQFF. The full variable domain, rest sourced from reference TRBV5-6 and TRBJ2-1, is DAGVTQSPTHLIKTRGQQVTLRCSPKSGHDTVSWYQQALGQGPQFIFQYYEEEERQRGNFPDRFSGHQFPNYSSELNVNALLLGDSALYLCASSDGLAGGEQFFGPGTRLTVL.

On this clonotype: This may be a read error: a much more frequent sequence differs by one nucleotide. This chain joins TRBV20-1 and TRBJ2-5; 8 bases match TRBD2. The CDR3 is made up of 17 amino acids. Trimming took 0 bases from V and 11 from J; bases not matched to a gene: 20. Germline CDR1 and CDR2: DFQATT and SNEGSKA (reference sequence). The CDR3, as DNA: TGCAGTGCTAGAGATCAGGGCTCCGGGAGGGGGGGGGATGAGCAGTACTTC. Protein: CSARDQGSGRGGDEQYF.

The V gene is TRBV7-8, the J gene TRBJ2-1, with TRBD2 matching 7 bases. The CDR3 contains 18 residues. CDR1 is SGHVS and CDR2 is FQNEAQ in the germline V gene. V lost 1 base and J lost 7; bases outside the gene matches: 16. CDR3 DNA sequence: TGTGCCAGCAGCTTAGGCGGGGACTACCCTTCTTTAGCGAATGAGCAGTTCTTC. Translation: CASSLGGDYPSLANEQFF. Full variable domain (missing parts from reference TRBV7-8 and TRBJ2-1): GAGVSQSPRYKVAKRGQDVALRCDPISGHVSLFWYQQALGQGPEFLTYFQNEAQLDKSGLPSDRFFAERPEGSVSTLKIQRTQQEDSAVYLCASSLGGDYPSLANEQFFGPGTRLTVL.

The CDR3 loop reads CASSEVDYLFADTQYF. As DNA, the CDR3 is TGTGCCAGCAGTGAAGTAGACTATCTGTTTGCAGATACGCAGTATTTT. The chain combines TRBV2 with TRBJ2-3; tentative D call: TRBD2 (5 bases). This CDR3 has 16 residues. Germline CDR1 and CDR2: SNHLY and FYNNEI. V was pared by 1 base and J by 4 bases, with 15 bases between.

This clonotype was detected a few times. The rearrangement uses TRBV29-1 and TRBJ2-1, with D possibly called TRBD1 or TRBD2 (5 bases each). CDR3 length equals 12 residues. Trimming shortened V by 6 bases and J by 7 bases, and 13 bases separated the two germline ends. CDR1 is SQVTM, CDR2 ANQGSEA, per germline. The CDR3 DNA sequence: TGCAGCGTCGTGGGGACCCCGAATGAGCAGTTCTTC. It encodes CSVVGTPNEQFF.

The genes are TRBV7-9 and TRBJ2-7; the match to TRBD1 covers 8 bases. The CDR3 sequence is 15 residues long. J was trimmed by 7 bases and V by 5 bases; bases with no gene match: 13. Germline CDR1 and CDR2: SEHNR and FQNEAQ (reference sequence). For the CDR3, the DNA is TGTGCCAGCAGCCCAAGGACAGGGATTGCCAATGAGCAGTACTTC. As protein: CASSPRTGIANEQYF.

This clonotype was picked up a small number of times. The chain couples TRBV5-1 to TRBJ1-2; no reliable D call. The CDR3 is made up of 13 amino acids. CDR1 is SGHRS, CDR2 YFSETQ, per germline. The V end was cut by 1 base, the J end by 3 bases, with 7 bases between. Here the CDR3 DNA reads TGCGCCAGCAGCTTGAGCTCCGACTATGGCTACACCTTC. It is translated as CASSLSSDYGYTF.

The sample holds a few counts of this clonotype. The chain has TRBV12-3 or TRBV12-4 and TRBJ2-4; the D gene is possibly TRBD2 (5 bases). The CDR3 sequence is 16 residues long. V lost 1 base to trimming and J lost 2 bases, with 12 bases between them. CDR3 DNA: TGTGCCAGCAGTTTAGACGGAGGAGGCCCCAAAAACATTCAGTACTTC. It specifies CASSLDGGGPKNIQYF.

This sequence joins TRBV20-1 and TRBJ2-5, with a possible D match to TRBD2 (6 bases). This CDR3 spans 15 amino acids. CDR1 and CDR2 (germline): DFQATT, SNEGSKA (reference sequence). V was shortened by 0 bases and J by 2 bases, with 13 bases between the two germline ends. CDR3 protein: CSARDVASVQETQYF. The CDR3 DNA is TGCAGTGCTAGAGATGTGGCTAGCGTACAAGAGACCCAGTACTTC.

Regarding this clonotype: As the CDR3 is not closed by the conserved phenylalanine or tryptophan, this likely results from a read error. V and J are TRBV20-1 and TRBJ2-5; TRBD2 might be the D (5 bases). The DNA end is more similar to TRBJ2-7, so the J call may be wrong. The germline V gene has CDR1 DFQATT and CDR2 SNEGSKA (reference sequence). The CDR3 covers 15 residues. CDR3 DNA: TGCAGTGCTAGCCGGACTGGCGGAAGGCGATACGAGCAGTACCTC. As protein: CSASRTGGRRYEQYL.

This clonotype was observed a few times. The J gene is TRBJ1-2, the V gene TRBV6-6; no reliable D call. Germline V gives CDR1 MNHNY, CDR2 SVGAGI (reference sequence). This CDR3 is 12 amino acids long. V was clipped by 8 bases and J by 6 bases, with 13 bases between them. The DNA of the CDR3 is TGTGCCAGCCGCTGGGCCAGAGATGGCTACACCTTC. Its translation is CASRWARDGYTF.

This clonotype has more than one count but fewer than ten. The V gene is TRBV27, the J gene TRBJ2-3; 9 bases are a match to TRBD2. There are 16 residues in the CDR3. Germline values: CDR1 MNHEY, CDR2 SMNVEV (reference sequence). Trimming at V came to 6 bases and at J to 4 bases, leaving 11 bases not matched to a gene. For the CDR3, the DNA is TGTGCCAGCAGCCCGGGGGCTAGCGGGGAATCAGATACGCAGTATTTT. Translating it yields CASSPGASGESDTQYF.